These T cell receptor beta chains were read from a single sample in a study of somatic mutations in cytotoxic T cells in rheumatoid arthritis. Sequencing used immunoSEQ multiplex PCR; TCRdb keeps in-frame clones, though not all of them. The table records under 8,000 clones, approximately 92% of them present only once. Sequencing used CD8+ T cells sorted from blood. These receptors were collected from a woman aged 70 to 79 with rheumatoid arthritis. Both conserved end residues are part of each CDR3. The order of the fields is D gene, V gene, clone size, J gene, CDR3 DNA, CDR3 protein. The D gene is left open where the match is weak. Some rows mark clone size as missing; the rest say once, few, many or name a class of expanded clone.

D gene: TRBD1
V gene: TRBV7-9
clone size: NA
J gene: TRBJ1-5
CDR3 DNA: TGTGCCAGCAGCCCGACAGGGTTTGTGGATCAGCCCCAGCATTTT
CDR3 protein: CASSPTGFVDQPQHF

D gene: TRBD2
V gene: TRBV19
clone size: NA
J gene: TRBJ2-3
CDR3 DNA: TGTGCCAGTAGTATTGTCGCGGGGGTGGGCACAGATACGCAGTATTTT
CDR3 protein: CASSIVAGVGTDTQYF

D gene: NA
V gene: TRBV2
clone size: NA
J gene: TRBJ2-7
CDR3 DNA: TGTGCCAGCAGTCTTGGCATTACCTACGAGCAGTACTTC
CDR3 protein: CASSLGITYEQYF

D gene: NA
V gene: TRBV13
clone size: NA
J gene: TRBJ1-1
CDR3 DNA: TGTGCCAGCAGCTTAGAAGGTAGCAGGGAAACCACTGAAGCTTTCTTT
CDR3 protein: CASSLEGSRETTEAFF

D gene: NA
V gene: TRBV4-1
clone size: NA
J gene: TRBJ1-1
CDR3 DNA: TGCGCCAGCAGCCAAGTCACGACTCCATTGAACACTGAAGCTTTCTTT
CDR3 protein: CASSQVTTPLNTEAFF

D gene: TRBD2
V gene: TRBV5-1
clone size: NA
J gene: TRBJ2-1
CDR3 DNA: TGCGCCAGCAGCTTGACTCGCGGGGGGAATTACAATGAGCAGTTCTTC
CDR3 protein: CASSLTRGGNYNEQFF

D gene: NA
V gene: TRBV6-6
clone size: NA
J gene: TRBJ1-1
CDR3 DNA: TGTGCCAGCAGTTATTTTAACGACAGAATGAACACTGAAGCTTTCTTT
CDR3 protein: CASSYFNDRMNTEAFF

D gene: TRBD1
V gene: TRBV6-1
clone size: few
J gene: TRBJ2-2
CDR3 DNA: TGTGCCACCCTCCCAGGGACAGGGGACACCGGGGAGCTGTTTTTT
CDR3 protein: CATLPGTGDTGELFF

D gene: NA
V gene: TRBV11-3
clone size: once
J gene: TRBJ2-3
CDR3 DNA: TGTGCCAGCAGCTTCCGAGGCGTCACAGATACGCAGTATTTT
CDR3 protein: CASSFRGVTDTQYF

D gene: NA
V gene: TRBV10-3
clone size: NA
J gene: TRBJ1-1
CDR3 DNA: TGTGCCATCACGGACAGTCCCAACACTGAAGCTTTCTTT
CDR3 protein: CAITDSPNTEAFF

D gene: NA
V gene: TRBV9
clone size: NA
J gene: TRBJ2-1
CDR3 DNA: TGTGCCAGCAGCGATCCGGGACTTCCTCGCAATGAGCAGTTCTTC
CDR3 protein: CASSDPGLPRNEQFF

D gene: NA
V gene: TRBV9
clone size: once
J gene: TRBJ2-3
CDR3 DNA: TGTGCCAGCAGCGCCCCCCCCGGCACAGATACGCAGTATTTT
CDR3 protein: CASSAPPGTDTQYF

D gene: TRBD2
V gene: TRBV10-3
clone size: NA
J gene: TRBJ2-3
CDR3 DNA: TGTGCCATCACCCCGGGGTTAGCGGGAGGTACAGATACGCAGTATTTT
CDR3 protein: CAITPGLAGGTDTQYF

D gene: NA
V gene: TRBV29-1
clone size: NA
J gene: TRBJ1-1
CDR3 DNA: TGCAGCGTGGGACAATGGAACACTGAAGCTTTCTTT
CDR3 protein: CSVGQWNTEAFF

D gene: TRBD2
V gene: TRBV9
clone size: NA
J gene: TRBJ2-6
CDR3 DNA: TGTGCCACGGGAGGGGGTTCTGGGGCCAACGTCCTGACTTTC
CDR3 protein: CATGGGSGANVLTF

D gene: NA
V gene: TRBV5-6
clone size: NA
J gene: TRBJ1-1
CDR3 DNA: TGTGCCAGCAGCCCGGACGGGACTCCCCTGAGAACTGAAGCTTTCTTT
CDR3 protein: CASSPDGTPLRTEAFF

D gene: TRBD2
V gene: TRBV13
clone size: NA
J gene: TRBJ2-2
CDR3 DNA: TGTGCCAGCCAAAAACGGCCGGGAGGCACCGGGGAGCTGTTTTTT
CDR3 protein: CASQKRPGGTGELFF

D gene: TRBD2
V gene: TRBV4-2
clone size: NA
J gene: TRBJ2-3
CDR3 DNA: TGTGCCAGCAGTAATACTTTGAGCGGGAGGTGGACAGATACGCAGTATTTT
CDR3 protein: CASSNTLSGRWTDTQYF

D gene: NA
V gene: TRBV5-4
clone size: NA
J gene: TRBJ2-1
CDR3 DNA: TGTGCCAGCAGCCTCAGGGTCAATGAGCAGTTCTTC
CDR3 protein: CASSLRVNEQFF

D gene: TRBD1
V gene: TRBV29-1
clone size: NA
J gene: TRBJ2-5
CDR3 DNA: TGCAGCGCGACGGGCGGGACAGGGGACCTCCAAGAGACCCAGTACTTC
CDR3 protein: CSATGGTGDLQETQYF

D gene: TRBD2
V gene: TRBV7-6
clone size: NA
J gene: TRBJ2-7
CDR3 DNA: TGTGCCAGCAGCTCCACACTAGCGCCTACTTCCTACGAGCAGTACTTC
CDR3 protein: CASSSTLAPTSYEQYF

D gene: NA
V gene: TRBV27
clone size: NA
J gene: TRBJ2-2
CDR3 DNA: TGTGCCAGCAGTTATTTCCAGTTTGCCACCGGGGAGCTGTTTTTT
CDR3 protein: CASSYFQFATGELFF

D gene: NA
V gene: TRBV5-8
clone size: NA
J gene: TRBJ1-1
CDR3 DNA: TGTGCCAGCAGCCCCACTAGAGATGAAGCTTTCTTT
CDR3 protein: CASSPTRDEAFF

D gene: NA
V gene: TRBV2
clone size: NA
J gene: TRBJ2-2
CDR3 DNA: TGTGCCAGCAGTGAAGCCTTGGCGCTAGCGCCGGGCGGGGAGCTGTTTTTT
CDR3 protein: CASSEALALAPGGELFF

D gene: TRBD1
V gene: TRBV11-2
clone size: NA
J gene: TRBJ2-2
CDR3 DNA: TGTGCCAGCAGCTTAGCCCAGGGGGCCGGGGAGCTGTTTTTT
CDR3 protein: CASSLAQGAGELFF

D gene: TRBD1
V gene: TRBV2
clone size: once
J gene: TRBJ2-2
CDR3 DNA: TGTGCCAGCAGACAGGGGGCGGTCACCGGGGAGCTGTTTTTT
CDR3 protein: CASRQGAVTGELFF

D gene: NA
V gene: TRBV7-9
clone size: NA
J gene: TRBJ1-1
CDR3 DNA: TGTGCCAGCAGCTTAGAACGACAACTGAACACTGAAGCTTTCTTT
CDR3 protein: CASSLERQLNTEAFF